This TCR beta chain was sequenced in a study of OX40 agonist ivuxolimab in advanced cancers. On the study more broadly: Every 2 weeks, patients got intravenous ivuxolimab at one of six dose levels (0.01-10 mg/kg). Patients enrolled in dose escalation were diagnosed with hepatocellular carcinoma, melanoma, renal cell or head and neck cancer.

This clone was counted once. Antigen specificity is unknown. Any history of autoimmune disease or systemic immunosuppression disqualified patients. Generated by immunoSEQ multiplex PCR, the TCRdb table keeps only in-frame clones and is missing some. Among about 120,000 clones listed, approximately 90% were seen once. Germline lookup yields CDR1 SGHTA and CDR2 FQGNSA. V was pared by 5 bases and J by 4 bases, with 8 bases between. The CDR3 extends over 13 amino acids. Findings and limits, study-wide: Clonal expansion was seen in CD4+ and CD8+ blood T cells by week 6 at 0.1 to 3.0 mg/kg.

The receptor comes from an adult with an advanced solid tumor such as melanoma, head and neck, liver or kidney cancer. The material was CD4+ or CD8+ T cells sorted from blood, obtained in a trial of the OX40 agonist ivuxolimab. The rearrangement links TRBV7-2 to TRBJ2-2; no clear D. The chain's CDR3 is CASSPKITGELFF. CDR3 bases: TGTGCCAGCAGCCCAAAAATCACCGGGGAGCTGTTTTTT.